The 25 T cell receptor beta chains in this list originate from one sample, sequenced in a study of blood T cell repertoires in COVID-19. Clones were read by immunoSEQ multiplex PCR, and TCRdb kept only the in-frame ones, dropping some. The sample comprises around 37,000 clones, 90% of which are singletons, and 20% to 25% rests with the top ten. Sequenced input: peripheral blood. The receptors were gathered from a man aged 60 to 69 with active or convalescent COVID-19.

V is TRBV28 and J is TRBJ2-5; D unclear. V lost 5 bases and J lost 4, with 11 bases in between. From germline, CDR1 is MDHEN and CDR2 SYDVKM. The length of the CDR3 is 13 residues. Here the CDR3 DNA reads TGTGCCAGCAGTCCCAGGTTGGGAGAGACCCAGTACTTC. This sequence encodes CASSPRLGETQYF.

CDR3 sequence (DNA): TGTGCCAGCAGCGTTGCAGGATACGAGCAGTACTTC. This gives the protein CASSVAGYEQYF. The chain uses TRBV5-4 and TRBJ2-7; D not certain. The germline V gene has CDR1 SGHNT and CDR2 YYREEE (reference sequence). Trimming removed 4 bases from V and 4 bases from J, with 9 bases in between. CDR3 length: 12 residues.

The chain joins TRBV4-2 to TRBJ2-5, with 8 nucleotides matching TRBD2. This CDR3 has 16 residues. The germline V gene encodes CDR1 LGHNA and CDR2 YNFKEQ. Trimming at V came to 1 base and at J to 1 base, leaving 5 bases not matched to a gene. CDR3 sequence: CASSQVGGRTQETQYF. Here the CDR3 DNA reads TGTGCCAGCAGCCAAGTTGGCGGGAGGACCCAAGAGACCCAGTACTTC.

This clone was seen only once. The chain employs TRBV7-9 and TRBJ2-1, with a weak D call TRBD2 (6 bases). Trimming removed 5 bases from V and 7 bases from J, with 18 bases in between. Germline V lookup: CDR1 SEHNR, CDR2 FQNEAQ (reference sequence). The CDR3 runs to 15 residues. DNA of the CDR3: TGTGCCAGCAGCGACCATGGGAGGCTCCAGAATGAGCAGTTCTTC. It yields the protein CASSDHGRLQNEQFF.

This rearrangement joins TRBV7-9 to TRBJ1-4; 9 bases agree with TRBD1. The germline V gene encodes CDR1 SEHNR and CDR2 FQNEAQ (reference sequence). The CDR3 length is 17 residues. The junction had 7 bases not matched to a gene; V was cut back by 1 base and J by 4 bases. This chain's CDR3 is CASSLVEGTGINEKLFF. The CDR3 DNA is TGTGCCAGCAGCTTAGTGGAGGGGACAGGGATTAATGAAAAACTGTTTTTT.

The chain's CDR3 is CASSLGVAGVQETQYF. The DNA of the CDR3 is TGCGCCAGCAGCCTGGGGGTAGCGGGGGTGCAAGAGACCCAGTACTTC. The chain combines TRBV5-1 with TRBJ2-5, with TRBD2 matching over 9 bases. CDR1 and CDR2 from the germline V gene are SGHRS and YFSETQ. This CDR3 has 16 residues. V lost 4 bases and J lost 2; bases outside the gene matches: 9.

In this sample, this clone turned up a few times. CDR3 amino acids: CASSSTDTQYF. The CDR3 coding sequence is TGTGCCAGCAGCTCAACAGATACGCAGTATTTT. The chain links TRBV7-9 to TRBJ2-3; D uncertain. Germline V gene sequence: CDR1 SEHNR, CDR2 FQNEAQ (reference sequence). CDR3 size: 11 residues. V lost 4 bases and J 3 bases, leaving 2 bases between the germline ends.

The CDR3 is CASSIVYRNEQFF. The CDR3 nucleotides are TGTGCCAGTAGTATAGTCTACCGCAATGAGCAGTTCTTC. The rearrangement links TRBV19 to TRBJ2-1; D gene unclear. Trimming took off 1 base at V and 6 bases at J, with 7 bases between the two ends. Looked up from germline, CDR1 is LNHDA and CDR2 is SQIVND (reference sequence). The length of the CDR3 is 13 residues. The variable domain in full, completed from reference TRBV19 and TRBJ2-1, reads DGGITQSPKYLFRKEGQNVTLSCEQNLNHDAMYWYRQDPGQGLRLIYYSQIVNDFQKGDIAEGYSVSREKKESFPLTVTSAQKNPTAFYLCASSIVYRNEQFFGPGTRLTVL.

The V and J genes are TRBV3-1 (or the pseudogene TRBV3-2) and TRBJ2-7; D possibly corresponds to TRBD2 (6 bases). Germline V gives CDR1 LGHDT, CDR2 YNNKEL (reference sequence). Deletions cut 0 bases from V and 6 bases from J, with 12 bases between. The CDR3 is 14 amino acids. The CDR3 loop is CASSQDLAVIEQYF. CDR3 coding DNA: TGTGCCAGCAGCCAAGATTTAGCGGTTATCGAGCAGTACTTC.

The chain carries TRBV5-4 and TRBJ2-2; TRBD2 might be the D (6 bases). Germline V gene data show CDR1 as SGHNT and CDR2 as YYREEE (reference sequence). CDR3 size: 16 residues. The germline V and J ends were trimmed by 7 bases and 3 bases, with 19 bases remaining between them. The CDR3: CASRSSAGEDTGELFF. The CDR3 DNA follows: TGTGCCAGCCGGTCGTCAGCGGGTGAGGACACCGGGGAGCTGTTTTTT.

The chain couples TRBV10-3 to TRBJ2-1, with TRBD1 matching 7 bases. The CDR3 spans 15 residues. Germline values: CDR1 ENHRY, CDR2 SYGVKD. The V and J ends lost 6 bases and 7 bases, in that order; junction bases with no gene match: 12. The CDR3 region has the DNA TGTGCCATCAGGGGGGTTTCGCCACAGGGGAATGAGCAGTTCTTC. It codes for CAIRGVSPQGNEQFF.

The chain joins TRBV9 to TRBJ2-1; 13 bases agree with TRBD2. Germline CDR1 SGDLS, CDR2 YYNGEE. With 3 bases clipped from V and 5 bases from J, the junction kept 2 bases outside the gene matches. This CDR3 comprises 15 residues. The CDR3 DNA sequence: TGTGCCAGCAGCGGAGGACTAGCGGGAGACAATGAGCAGTTCTTC. Protein product: CASSGGLAGDNEQFF.

This chain links TRBV11-2 with TRBJ2-7, with D possibly TRBD2 on 6 matching bases. Germline V gene lookup returns CDR1 SGHAT and CDR2 FQNNGV. The CDR3 contains 11 residues. The V end lost 5 bases, the J end lost 4 bases, and 6 bases lay between the germline ends. The CDR3 coding sequence is TGTGCCAGCAGCGGAGGGTACGAGCAGTACTTC. Protein sequence: CASSGGYEQYF.

This rearrangement joins TRBV19 to TRBJ2-3, with TRBD1 matching over 10 bases. V dropped 5 bases and J dropped 2; count of bases not matched to a gene: 7. The germline gives CDR1 LNHDA, CDR2 SQIVND (reference sequence). The CDR3 consists of 16 residues. CDR3 protein: CASSGRTGGPTDTQYF. CDR3 in DNA: TGTGCCAGTAGTGGGCGGACAGGGGGTCCCACAGATACGCAGTATTTT.

V usage is TRBV2 and J usage is TRBJ1-5; 8 bases agree with TRBD1. Trimming cost V 3 bases and J 3 bases; bases outside gene matches: 1. CDR1 and CDR2 (germline): SNHLY, FYNNEI. The CDR3 runs to 14 residues. The CDR3 sequence: CASSEDRVNQPQHF. The CDR3 DNA sequence: TGTGCCAGCAGTGAGGACAGGGTCAATCAGCCCCAGCATTTT.

V usage is TRBV11-2 and J usage is TRBJ2-6; D possibly corresponds to TRBD2 (6 bases). The V gene lost 5 bases and the J gene lost 4 bases, with 12 bases spanning the gap. This CDR3 contains 15 residues. The germline V gene has CDR1 SGHAT and CDR2 FQNNGV. In DNA, the CDR3 is TGTGCCAGCAGCCCGTGGGCGGGGGGGGCCAACGTCCTGACTTTC. The encoded protein is CASSPWAGGANVLTF.

V gene TRBV7-9 combines with J gene TRBJ1-4; possibly TRBD1 for D (6 bases). The V gene's germline CDR1 is SEHNR and CDR2 FQNEAQ (reference sequence). V was trimmed by 2 bases and J by 8 bases, leaving 18 bases between them. The CDR3 totals 16 residues. CDR3 in DNA: TGTGCCAGCAGCTTATTCGGCAGGGGAGAAGGGGAAAAACTGTTTTTT. It encodes CASSLFGRGEGEKLFF.

The chain couples TRBV20-1 to TRBJ2-3; the D is unclear. V was cut by 3 bases and J by 0 bases, with 7 bases left in between. Germline-derived CDR1 and CDR2 are DFQATT and SNEGSKA (reference sequence). This CDR3 contains 13 residues. CDR3 sequence reads: CSASGQSTDTQYF. The DNA for the CDR3 is TGCAGTGCTAGTGGCCAGAGCACAGATACGCAGTATTTT.

The chain has TRBV27 and TRBJ1-5, with D uncertain. CDR1 MNHEY and CDR2 SMNVEV come from the germline V gene (reference sequence). The CDR3 extends over 13 amino acids. V lost 2 bases, J lost 6 bases, and 8 bases lay in between. In nucleotides, the CDR3 is TGTGCCAGCAGTTTACGAGGGTCTCAGCCCCAGCATTTT. It specifies CASSLRGSQPQHF.

The rearrangement uses TRBV4-1 and TRBJ1-1; TRBD1 matches at 8 bases. The germline V gene encodes CDR1 MGHRA and CDR2 YSYEKL. The length of the CDR3 is 16 residues. The V segment lost 4 bases and the J segment 5 bases; nucleotides outside the gene matches: 12. DNA for the CDR3: TGCGCCAGCAGCCCCGTAATCCAGGGGGCGCGGACTGAAGCTTTCTTT. The encoded protein is CASSPVIQGARTEAFF.

The CDR3 sequence: CASSILAGGSGELFF. CDR3 sequence (DNA): TGTGCCAGTAGTATTTTAGCGGGAGGATCCGGGGAGCTGTTTTTT. The chain employs TRBV19 and TRBJ2-2; 10 bases match TRBD2. The trim removed 3 bases at V and 6 bases at J, leaving 4 bases unmatched. Looked up from germline, CDR1 is LNHDA and CDR2 is SQIVND (reference sequence). The CDR3 is 15 residues long.

This chain links TRBV30 with TRBJ1-5, with TRBD1 as a possible D gene (5 bases). The CDR3 spans 13 residues. Germline CDR1 and CDR2: GTSNPN and SVGIG (reference sequence). Trimming took off 3 bases at V and 5 bases at J, with 11 bases between the two ends. In nucleotides, the CDR3 is TGTGCCTGGAGCGTGGGGGGGGATCAGCCCCAGCATTTT. This encodes CAWSVGGDQPQHF.

The chain recombines TRBV29-1 with TRBJ1-4, with unresolved D. The CDR3 is made up of 14 amino acids. Trimming left V 6 bases short and J 2 bases short, with 13 bases between. The germline V gene encodes CDR1 SQVTM and CDR2 ANQGSEA. The CDR3 DNA follows: TGCAGCGTCTCCCGGGATCCGACTAATGAAAAACTGTTTTTT. Residues: CSVSRDPTNEKLFF.

The V call is TRBV18, the J call TRBJ2-1, with D possibly matching TRBD2 (6 bases). The germline CDR1 and CDR2 sequences are KGHSH and LQKENI. Trimming took off 0 bases at V and 5 bases at J, with 11 bases between the two ends. This CDR3 spans 15 amino acids. This chain's CDR3 is CASSPPTRANNEQFF. As DNA, the CDR3 is TGTGCCAGCTCACCACCGACTAGGGCCAACAATGAGCAGTTCTTC.

The chain has TRBV5-1 and TRBJ2-1; a weak D match, TRBD1 (5 bases). The CDR3 runs to 15 residues. CDR1 and CDR2 (germline): SGHRS, YFSETQ. Trimming shortened V by 3 bases and J by 8 bases, and 18 bases separated the two germline ends. CDR3 loop: CASSSGQVRDDEQFF. In DNA form, the CDR3 reads TGCGCCAGCAGCTCAGGACAAGTGCGCGATGATGAGCAGTTCTTC. Using reference TRBV5-1 and TRBJ2-1 for the parts outside the CDR3, the full variable domain is KAGVTQTPRYLIKTRGQQVTLSCSPISGHRSVSWYQQTPGQGLQFLFEYFSETQRNKGNFPGRFSGRQFSNSRSEMNVSTLELGDSALYLCASSSGQVRDDEQFFGPGTRLTVL.